A selection of T cell receptor beta chains follows, all from one sample in a study of blood T cell repertoires in COVID-19. Sequencing used immunoSEQ multiplex PCR; TCRdb keeps in-frame clones, though not all of them. This table has about 230,000 clones, roughly 87% appearing once. The material sequenced was peripheral blood. The receptors originated from a woman under 30 who had recovered from COVID-19. Each CDR3 is given with its conserved first and last residue. A D gene is named only where the DNA matches it firmly. Size tells how often a clone was seen (once, few, many) or the class of an expanded clone, and some rows leave it out.

D gene | CDR3 length | J gene | V gene | clone size | CDR3 protein | CDR3 DNA
. | 16 | TRBJ2-1 | TRBV29-1 | . | CSVPGTQAISYNEQFF | TGCAGCGTTCCCGGGACTCAGGCGATCTCCTACAATGAGCAGTTCTTC
. | 11 | TRBJ1-2 | TRBV30 | few | CAWSLGDGYTF | TGTGCCTGGAGTTTAGGGGATGGCTACACCTTC
TRBD1 | 15 | TRBJ1-5 | TRBV15 | . | CATVSGGNSNQPQHF | TGTGCCACCGTATCAGGGGGCAATAGCAATCAGCCCCAGCATTTT
TRBD2 | 16 | TRBJ2-7 | TRBV11-2 | . | CASSFGPTGGTYEQYF | TGTGCCAGCAGCTTTGGTCCGACGGGGGGGACCTACGAGCAGTACTTC
. | 18 | TRBJ2-3 | TRBV21-1 | . | CASSKVNGSDGSTDTQYF | TGTGCCAGCAGCAAAGTTAACGGGAGTGATGGAAGCACAGATACGCAGTATTTT
TRBD1 | 15 | TRBJ1-2 | TRBV9 | . | CASSVAGGGNYGYTF | TGTGCCAGCAGCGTAGCTGGAGGGGGCAACTATGGCTACACCTTC
. | 16 | TRBJ2-1 | TRBV5-6 | . | CASSFAGQSSYNEQFF | TGTGCCAGCAGCTTTGCAGGCCAGAGCTCCTACAATGAGCAGTTCTTC
. | 16 | TRBJ2-3 | TRBV23-1 | once | CASSLGVRPRTDTQYF | TGCGCCAGCAGTCTCGGCGTTAGGCCGAGGACAGATACGCAGTATTTT
TRBD2 | 15 | TRBJ2-7 | TRBV6-5 | . | CASSYSGLASYEQYF | TGTGCCAGCAGTTACTCGGGACTAGCTTCCTACGAGCAGTACTTC
. | 14 | TRBJ2-4 | TRBV5-6 | . | CASSLGAGKNIQYF | TGTGCCAGCAGCTTGGGTGCAGGGAAAAACATTCAGTACTTC
. | 14 | TRBJ2-3 | TRBV5-1 | once | CASSLDELKYTQYF | TGCGCCAGCAGCTTGGATGAGCTTAAGTATACGCAGTATTTT
. | 13 | TRBJ2-3 | TRBV27 | . | CASSKSSTDTQYF | TGTGCCAGCAGTAAATCTAGCACAGATACGCAGTATTTT
. | 15 | TRBJ2-7 | TRBV27 | . | CASSSPPKSTYEQYF | TGTGCCAGCAGCTCGCCACCTAAGTCCACCTACGAGCAGTACTTC
. | 12 | TRBJ1-2 | TRBV20-1 | . | CSASGPGLGYTF | TGCAGTGCTAGTGGCCCGGGACTTGGCTACACCTTC
. | 16 | TRBJ2-5 | TRBV7-6 | . | CASSHPGPQGQETQYF | TGTGCCAGCAGCCACCCTGGCCCTCAGGGGCAAGAGACCCAGTACTTC
. | 11 | TRBJ1-1 | TRBV24-1 | . | CATQRGTEAFF | TGTGCCACTCAGCGGGGCACTGAAGCTTTCTTT
. | 14 | TRBJ1-1 | TRBV5-5 | . | CASSSPRGGTEAFF | TGTGCCAGCAGCTCCCCCAGAGGGGGCACTGAAGCTTTCTTT
. | 14 | TRBJ1-5 | TRBV6-2/TRBV6-3 | . | CASSYRGGAQPQHF | TGTGCCAGCAGTTACCGGGGGGGGGCCCAGCCCCAGCATTTT
. | 11 | TRBJ2-1 | TRBV29-1 | . | CSVSYYNEQFF | TGCAGCGTTAGCTATTACAATGAGCAGTTCTTC
. | 14 | TRBJ1-1 | TRBV7-2 | . | CASSLGGRTRYAFF | TGTGCCAGCAGCTTAGGAGGCAGAACAAGATACGCTTTCTTT
TRBD2 | 15 | TRBJ2-1 | TRBV5-1 | . | CASSPTSATYNEQFF | TGCGCCAGCAGCCCAACTAGCGCAACCTACAATGAGCAGTTCTTC
. | 15 | TRBJ2-7 | TRBV6-2/TRBV6-3 | . | CASSYSPGAHWEQYF | TGTGCCAGCAGTTACTCGCCAGGGGCCCACTGGGAGCAGTACTTC
TRBD2 | 17 | TRBJ2-7 | TRBV5-1 | . | CASSSGLAKDFRDEQYF | TGCGCCAGCAGCTCCGGACTAGCGAAGGATTTCCGGGACGAGCAGTACTTC
. | 14 | TRBJ1-2 | TRBV25-1 | . | CASKEAGSRGGYTF | TGTGCCAGCAAGGAAGCAGGTTCTCGGGGAGGCTACACCTTC
TRBD2 | 15 | TRBJ2-2 | TRBV7-3 | . | CASSLWPGGTGELFF | TGTGCCAGCAGCTTATGGCCGGGAGGGACCGGGGAGCTGTTTTTT
TRBD1 | 18 | TRBJ2-5 | TRBV9 | . | CASSVAPSGTGGGETQYF | TGTGCCAGCAGCGTAGCCCCTTCTGGGACAGGGGGGGGTGAGACCCAGTACTTC
. | 13 | TRBJ2-5 | TRBV28 | . | CASRRHYQETQYF | TGTGCCAGCAGGCGGCACTATCAAGAGACCCAGTACTTC
TRBD1 | 16 | TRBJ2-1 | TRBV15 | . | CATSGSLRGLNNEQFF | TGTGCCACCAGCGGCTCTCTCAGGGGGCTGAACAATGAGCAGTTCTTC
. | 14 | TRBJ2-7 | TRBV7-9 | . | CASSYEGAVYEQYF | TGTGCCAGCAGCTATGAAGGGGCAGTCTACGAGCAGTACTTC
. | 13 | TRBJ1-2 | TRBV19 | . | CASTRESSYGYTF | TGTGCCAGTACCAGGGAATCGTCGTATGGCTACACCTTC
TRBD1 | 15 | TRBJ2-7 | TRBV6-5 | . | CASNFGQGVSYEQYF | TGTGCCAGCAACTTCGGACAGGGGGTGTCCTACGAGCAGTACTTC
. | 13 | TRBJ1-5 | TRBV6-5 | once | CASSQSSNQPQHF | TGTGCCAGCAGTCAGTCGAGCAATCAGCCCCAGCATTTT
TRBD2 | 15 | TRBJ2-2 | TRBV6-5 | . | CATAGLAGVTGELFF | TGTGCCACCGCGGGACTAGCGGGAGTTACCGGGGAGCTGTTTTTT
TRBD2 | 16 | TRBJ2-1 | TRBV5-6 | . | CASSLSGTSGSSEQFF | TGTGCCAGCAGCTTGAGTGGGACTAGCGGGAGTAGTGAGCAGTTCTTC
TRBD2 | 16 | TRBJ2-5 | TRBV6-2/TRBV6-3 | . | CASSRLGAGAGETQYF | TGTGCCAGCAGTCGCCTTGGTGCGGGAGCGGGAGAGACCCAGTACTTC
TRBD2 | 13 | TRBJ2-3 | TRBV19 | . | CASTSGYTDTQYF | TGTGCCAGTACTAGCGGATACACAGATACGCAGTATTTT
TRBD1 | 13 | TRBJ2-4 | TRBV3-1/TRBV3-2 | . | CASSGTGKNIQYF | TGTGCCAGCTCCGGGACAGGGAAAAACATTCAGTACTTC
TRBD1 | 16 | TRBJ1-2 | TRBV18 | few | CASSPPETGSPYGYTF | TGTGCCAGCTCACCACCAGAGACAGGGAGCCCTTATGGCTACACCTTC
TRBD1 | 15 | TRBJ1-1 | TRBV4-1 | . | CASSQDPTGNPGPLF | TGCGCCAGCAGCCAAGATCCGACAGGGAACCCAGGGCCGTTGTTT
. | 14 | TRBJ2-1 | TRBV6-5 | few | CASNLQGTGNEQFF | TGTGCCAGCAATCTACAGGGCACGGGCAATGAGCAGTTCTTC
. | 14 | TRBJ1-2 | TRBV5-4 | once | CASQPFGQIYGYTF | TGTGCCAGCCAGCCCTTTGGACAGATCTATGGCTACACCTTC